This TCR beta chain stems from a study of human T cells and chemical hapten exposure. Study overall: Patch testing placed 0.01% DPC on the upper back, with readings at 6 days.

The time point is: pre-sensitization, week 0. This sample's treatment: therapeutic diphenylcyclopropenone sensitization with weekly scalp DPC. Germline loops: CDR1 MGHRA, CDR2 YSYEKL. There are 19 residues in the CDR3. V was shortened by 2 bases and J by 0 bases, with 22 bases between the two germline ends. One entry per CDR3 protein, called by TCRdb with MiXCR from the RACE reads. The sample lists nearly 110,000 distinct CDR3 sequences; about 12% were seen once. This clonotype was seen a few times. The clonotype was recovered from a woman aged 50 to 60 with alopecia areata. Some clones in this sample may be carry-over from other donors' samples. The sample here was whole blood, taken in connection with sensitization to the hapten diphenylcyclopropenone (DPC). V and J are TRBV4-1 and TRBJ1-1; TRBD1 is a possible D gene (5 bases). CDR3 coding DNA: TGCGCCAGCAGCCAATCGTACTTACCAGAGGGACCGATGAACACTGAAGCTTTCTTT. This codes for CASSQSYLPEGPMNTEAFF.